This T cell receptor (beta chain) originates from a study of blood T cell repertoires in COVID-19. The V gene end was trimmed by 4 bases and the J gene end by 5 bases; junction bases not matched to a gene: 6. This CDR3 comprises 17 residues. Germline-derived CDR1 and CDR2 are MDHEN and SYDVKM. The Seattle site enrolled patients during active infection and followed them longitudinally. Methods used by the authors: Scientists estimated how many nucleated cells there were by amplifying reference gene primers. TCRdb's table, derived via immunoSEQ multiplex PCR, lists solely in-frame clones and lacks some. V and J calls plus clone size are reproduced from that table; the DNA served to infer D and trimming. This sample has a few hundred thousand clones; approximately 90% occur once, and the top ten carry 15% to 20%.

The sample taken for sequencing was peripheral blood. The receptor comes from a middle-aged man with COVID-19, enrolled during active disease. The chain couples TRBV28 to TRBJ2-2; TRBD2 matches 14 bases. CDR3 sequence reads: CASSSGTSGSRTGELFF. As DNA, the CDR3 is TGTGCCAGCAGTTCGGGGACTAGCGGGAGTAGGACCGGGGAGCTGTTTTTT.